Listed below are T cell receptor beta chains from one sample, sequenced in a study of PD-1 blockade in classical Hodgkin lymphoma. TCRdb keeps only in-frame clones here, not all; method: immunoSEQ multiplex PCR. Among around 40,000 clones, around four fifths were seen once, and the ten largest hold roughly 13%. Source: peripheral blood mononuclear cells (PBMCs), taken at baseline. These receptors came from a human donor with classical Hodgkin lymphoma. Both conserved end residues are part of each CDR3. D genes are given only for firm matches. Expanded clones are given a class, and other clones once, few, many or no size at all.

>TRBV2|NA|TRBJ2-4|TRBD1
CASMYRDRGYWAKNIQYF
TGTGCCAGCATGTATCGGGACAGGGGGTACTGGGCCAAAAACATTCAGTACTTC
>TRBV5-6|once|TRBJ2-7|NA
CASSLRMGRGESYEQYF
TGTGCCAGCAGCTTGCGGATGGGTAGGGGGGAATCCTACGAGCAGTACTTC
>TRBV6-5|NA|TRBJ2-3|TRBD1
CASSPGTATDTQYF
TGTGCCAGCAGCCCCGGGACAGCCACAGATACGCAGTATTTT
>TRBV5-1|NA|TRBJ1-4|TRBD1
CASSLTGDRAGEKLFF
TGCGCCAGCAGCTTGACGGGGGACAGGGCTGGGGAAAAACTGTTTTTT
>TRBV4-2|few|TRBJ2-3|TRBD2
CASSQGTSGATTDTQYF
TGTGCCAGCAGCCAAGGGACTAGCGGGGCTACCACAGATACGCAGTATTTT
>TRBV2|NA|TRBJ2-5|NA
CASSEVGLMETQYF
TGTGCCAGCAGTGAAGTGGGTTTGATGGAGACCCAGTACTTC
>TRBV6-5|NA|TRBJ2-2|TRBD2
CASSPSGGDTGELFF
TGTGCCAGCAGCCCTAGCGGGGGTGACACCGGGGAGCTGTTTTTT
>TRBV7-9|NA|TRBJ2-7|TRBD1
CASSWGQSYEQYF
TGTGCCAGCAGCTGGGGACAGTCCTACGAGCAGTACTTC
>TRBV18|NA|TRBJ2-2|TRBD1
CASSLKKGQGGVTGELFF
TGTGCCAGCTCACTCAAAAAAGGACAGGGCGGAGTCACCGGGGAGCTGTTTTTT
>TRBV2|NA|TRBJ2-7|TRBD1
CASSKDRGRHEQYF
TGTGCCAGCAGTAAAGACAGGGGGCGCCACGAGCAGTACTTC
>TRBV19|NA|TRBJ2-6|NA
CASSETSGANVLTF
TGTGCCAGTAGTGAAACCTCTGGGGCCAACGTCCTGACTTTC
>TRBV6-5|NA|TRBJ1-4|TRBD1
CASSYSGTVNEKLFF
TGTGCCAGCAGTTACTCGGGGACAGTTAATGAAAAACTGTTTTTT